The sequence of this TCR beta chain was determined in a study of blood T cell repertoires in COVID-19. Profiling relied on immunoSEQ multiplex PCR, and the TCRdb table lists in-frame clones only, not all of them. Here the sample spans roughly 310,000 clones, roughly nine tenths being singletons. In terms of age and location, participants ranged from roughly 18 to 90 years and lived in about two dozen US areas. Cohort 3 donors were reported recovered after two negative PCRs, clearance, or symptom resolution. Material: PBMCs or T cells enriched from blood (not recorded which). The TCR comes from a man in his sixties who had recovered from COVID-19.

The CDR3 nucleotides read TGTGCCAGCAGCTCCATAGCATCGAATGAGCAGTTCTTC. Its protein product is CASSSIASNEQFF. The rearrangement uses TRBV7-9 and TRBJ2-1; D gene uncertain. The ends were cut back, 4 bases at V and 7 bases at J, with 11 bases in the middle. CDR1 SEHNR and CDR2 FQNEAQ come from the germline V gene (reference sequence). The CDR3 is 13 amino acids.